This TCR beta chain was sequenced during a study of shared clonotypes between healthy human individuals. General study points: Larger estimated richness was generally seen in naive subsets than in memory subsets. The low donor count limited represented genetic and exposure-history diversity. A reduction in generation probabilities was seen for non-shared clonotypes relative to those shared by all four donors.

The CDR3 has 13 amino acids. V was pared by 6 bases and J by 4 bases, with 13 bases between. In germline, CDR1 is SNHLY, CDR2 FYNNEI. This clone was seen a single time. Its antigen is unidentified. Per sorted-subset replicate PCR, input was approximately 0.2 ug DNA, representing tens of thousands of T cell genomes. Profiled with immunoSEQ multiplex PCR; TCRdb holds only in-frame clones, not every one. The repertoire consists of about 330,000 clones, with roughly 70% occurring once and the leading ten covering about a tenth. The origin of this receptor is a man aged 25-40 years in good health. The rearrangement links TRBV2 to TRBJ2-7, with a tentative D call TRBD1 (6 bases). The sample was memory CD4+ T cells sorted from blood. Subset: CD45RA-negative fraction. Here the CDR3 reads CASRSQGRYEQYF. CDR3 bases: TGTGCCAGCAGGTCACAGGGTAGGTACGAGCAGTACTTC.